One TCR beta chain is described in this entry. Its target is not known. The length of the CDR3 is 17 residues. Germline values: CDR1 LGHDT, CDR2 YNNKEL (reference sequence). This sample was included in a study of T cells expressing NK-cell markers. As for the study in general: Beta-chain profiling covered CD3+CD56+NKG2C+, CD3+CD56+NKG2C- and CD3+CD56-NKG2C+ sorted subsets. Out of eight donors sequenced, seven tested HCMV-seropositive and the remaining one seronegative.

Regarding the study as a whole: The CD3+CD56-NKG2C+ fraction of a few donors was likewise dominated by these clonotypes. As a fraction of CD8+ T cells, dominant NKG2C+ clonotypes reached about 1.0-7.5% in more than five donors.

One entry per CDR3 protein, without DNA, is what TCRdb gives after re-calling the 5' RACE reads. With about 430,000 distinct CDR3 sequences in the sample, the ten largest clones hold 1.4%. The V call is TRBV3-1, the J call TRBJ1-1; the D call from TCRdb, TRBD1, cannot be confirmed without DNA. The sequencing sample was made of blood T cells: a sorted CD56 or NKG2C T cell subset, CD4+ or CD8+ T cells, or bulk PBMC T cells (not recorded which). The TCR was taken from a woman between 45 and 60 years old in good health. The CDR3 sequence: CASSGRTGGDGNTEAFF.